This T cell receptor beta chain was sequenced for a study of T cells after yellow fever vaccination. For the study at large: Low-cell-number fractions were prepared with SMART-Seq v4 Ultra Low Input. Notes on the study in general: Of the clonotypes, a small share occurred in both CD4 and CD8 compartments. Reappearing after the booster were most of the clones from primary vaccination (96% CD4, around 90% CD8).

Trimming pared 0 bases from V and 1 base from J, leaving 10 bases between. The germline CDR1 and CDR2 sequences are SGHRS and YFSETQ. This CDR3 contains 15 residues. Template switching with 5'RACE generated the TCR cDNA and added a universal primer site and UMIs. MiXCR, applied by TCRdb to the 5' RACE reads, yields one record per CDR3 protein. The sample has more than 90,000 distinct CDR3 sequences; around 8% are singletons. This clonotype has a count of ten or more. Its antigen remains unknown. This clonotype was sampled from a man aged 25 to 45 who received the YFV17D yellow fever vaccine. Here the sequenced sample was CD8+ T cells sorted from PBMCs, taken 45 days after the yellow fever booster vaccination. J is TRBJ2-5 and V is TRBV5-1; TRBD1 might be the D (6 bases). CDR3 bases: TGCGCCAGCAGCTTGGCCGGACAGTTCCAAGAGACCCAGTACTTC. The encoded protein is CASSLAGQFQETQYF.